This T cell receptor beta chain was recorded in a study of blood T cell repertoires in COVID-19. Study-wide background: The United States, Italy and Spain were the sources of the acute and convalescent COVID-19 samples. Sample material is recorded as cDNA or gDNA derived from T cells, B-cell-depleted T cells, or PBMCs.

Original methodology: Amplification of reference gene primers was used by the study to estimate nucleated cell counts. Method: immunoSEQ multiplex PCR; TCRdb's copy keeps in-frame clones and lacks some. V, J and clone size were drawn from that table, and D and trimming were deduced from the DNA. The sample carries around 620,000 clones, just under 90% recorded once. Losses at the gene ends were 2 bases for V and 5 bases for J; bases not matched to a gene: 4. Germline V gene sequence: CDR1 MGHDK, CDR2 SYGVNS. The CDR3 is made up of 15 amino acids. This TCR was recovered from a woman aged 18-35 years with acute or convalescent COVID-19. The rearrangement links TRBV25-1 to TRBJ2-1; 9 bases map to TRBD1. Sequencing was carried out using peripheral blood. The CDR3 region is CASSEPWTGDNEQFF. CDR3 nucleotides: TGTGCCAGCAGTGAACCCTGGACAGGGGACAATGAGCAGTTCTTC.